The next 14 T cell receptor beta chains were all read from a single sample in a study of CD4 T cells in relation to SARS-CoV-2 and coronaviruses. Before the COVID-19 pandemic, during about 2010-2019, CD4+ T cells were taken from unexposed donors. CD4+ T cells were isolated from the cells after around 11 days of culture. Antigens for these TCRs are unknown. TCRdb's table, derived via immunoSEQ multiplex PCR, lists solely in-frame clones and lacks some. The sample has some 30,000 clones; 60% to 85% are singletons. Sequenced input: CD4+ T cells from PBMCs, cultured in vitro. The receptors originated from a human donor in good health.

The chain joins TRBV7-9 to TRBJ2-1, with TRBD1 as a possible D gene (5 bases). Germline values: CDR1 SEHNR, CDR2 FQNEAQ (reference sequence). The CDR3 contains 15 residues. V was pared by 2 bases and J by 0 bases, with 8 bases between. The CDR3 spells CASSLRGSSYNEQFF. The CDR3 DNA sequence: TGTGCCAGCAGCTTAAGGGGAAGCTCCTACAATGAGCAGTTCTTC. Drawing the rest from reference TRBV7-9 and TRBJ2-1, the complete variable domain is DTGVSQNPRHKITKRGQNVTFRCDPISEHNRLYWYRQTLGQGPEFLTYFQNEAQLEKSRLLSDRFSAERPKGSFSTLEIQRTEQGDSAMYLCASSLRGSSYNEQFFGPGTRLTVL.

The chain carries TRBV7-2 and TRBJ2-5, with D perhaps matching TRBD2 (6 bases). The CDR3 contains 14 residues. The V end lost 6 bases, the J end lost 5 bases, and 16 bases lay between the germline ends. In germline, CDR1 is SGHTA, CDR2 FQGNSA. CDR3 amino acids: CASREGGVGETQYF. DNA for the CDR3: TGTGCCAGCAGAGAGGGCGGGGTAGGCGAGACCCAGTACTTC. The variable domain in full, with the rest retrieved from reference TRBV7-2 and TRBJ2-5, is GAGVSQSPSNKVTEKGKDVELRCDPISGHTALYWYRQSLGQGLEFLIYFQGNSAPDKSGLPSDRFSAERTGGSVSTLTIQRTQQEDSAVYLCASREGGVGETQYFGPGTRLLVL.

The chain joins TRBV2 to TRBJ1-1; D not resolved. There are 15 residues in the CDR3. Trimming took 6 bases from V and 1 from J, leaving 15 bases between them. Germline lookup yields CDR1 SNHLY and CDR2 FYNNEI. The CDR3 region is CASSPRARSNTEAFF. The CDR3 DNA follows: TGTGCCAGCAGCCCCCGTGCGCGGTCGAACACTGAAGCTTTCTTT.

This sequence joins TRBV5-1 and TRBJ2-3; 7 bases line up with TRBD1. After removal of 6 bases from V and 1 base from J, the junction contained 5 bases not matched to a gene. The CDR3 runs 14 residues. CDR1 SGHRS and CDR2 YFSETQ come from the germline V gene. For the CDR3, the DNA is TGCGCCAGCATTGGACAGGAGGGCACAGATACGCAGTATTTT. It encodes CASIGQEGTDTQYF. Together with reference TRBV5-1 and TRBJ2-3, the CDR3 gives the full variable domain: KAGVTQTPRYLIKTRGQQVTLSCSPISGHRSVSWYQQTPGQGLQFLFEYFSETQRNKGNFPGRFSGRQFSNSRSEMNVSTLELGDSALYLCASIGQEGTDTQYFGPGTRLTVL.

The chain employs TRBV6-5 and TRBJ1-5; 7 bases fit TRBD1. Germline V lookup: CDR1 MNHEY, CDR2 SVGAGI. The junction had 6 bases not matched to a gene; V was cut back by 7 bases and J by 6 bases. The CDR3 runs to 13 residues. The CDR3 loop is CASTTGVGQPQHF. The DNA of the CDR3 is TGTGCCAGCACAACAGGGGTCGGTCAGCCCCAGCATTTT.

V usage is TRBV7-9 and J usage is TRBJ1-3; D unclear. The CDR3 totals 14 residues. Germline V gene sequence: CDR1 SEHNR, CDR2 FQNEAQ (reference sequence). Trimming took 5 bases from V and 0 from J, leaving 8 bases between them. This CDR3 reads CASSKDYSGNTIYF. The CDR3 DNA follows: TGTGCCAGCAGCAAAGATTACTCTGGAAACACCATATATTTT. Supplemented by reference TRBV7-9 and TRBJ1-3, the full variable domain reads DTGVSQNPRHKITKRGQNVTFRCDPISEHNRLYWYRQTLGQGPEFLTYFQNEAQLEKSRLLSDRFSAERPKGSFSTLEIQRTEQGDSAMYLCASSKDYSGNTIYFGEGSWLTVV.

CDR3 sequence (DNA): TGTGCCAGCAGACTTACGCTAGCGGGGGCCCTTCGGCAGTATTTT. It encodes CASRLTLAGALRQYF. The genes are TRBV6-5 and TRBJ2-3; 10 bases map to TRBD2. V gave up 6 bases and J gave up 11 bases; unmatched junction bases: 14. The V gene's germline CDR1 is MNHEY and CDR2 SVGAGI. The CDR3 has 15 amino acids.

This clone was picked up a small number of times. Written as DNA, the CDR3 is TGCGCCAGCAGCTTGGAGAGGCGGGCAGATACGCAGTATTTT. It is translated as CASSLERRADTQYF. The rearrangement uses TRBV5-1 and TRBJ2-3; D perhaps matches TRBD2 (5 bases). Germline-derived CDR1 and CDR2 are SGHRS and YFSETQ. Trimming shortened V by 0 bases and J by 4 bases, and 9 bases separated the two germline ends. CDR3 length: 14 residues.

The V call is TRBV6-2 or TRBV6-3, the J call TRBJ2-7; 7 positions match TRBD1. The germline V gene encodes CDR1 MNHEY and CDR2 SVGEGT. The CDR3 is made up of 15 amino acids. V lost 0 bases and J lost 5; bases outside the gene matches: 7. CDR3 amino acids: CASSYSNSGGDEQYF. The CDR3 DNA sequence: TGTGCCAGCAGTTACTCGAACTCAGGGGGAGACGAGCAGTACTTC.

The J gene is TRBJ1-1, the V gene TRBV2, with no clear D. Germline V lookup: CDR1 SNHLY, CDR2 FYNNEI. The CDR3 extends over 14 amino acids. Trimming left V 3 bases short and J 0 bases short, with 8 bases between. As DNA, the CDR3 is TGTGCCAGCAGTGAGTTGCTGGTGAACACTGAAGCTTTCTTT. It translates to CASSELLVNTEAFF.

The count of this clone is one. The chain couples TRBV28 to TRBJ2-5; perhaps TRBD1 as D (6 bases). V lost 1 base, J lost 3 bases, and 24 bases lay in between. This CDR3 is 19 amino acids long. Germline V gene lookup returns CDR1 MDHEN and CDR2 SYDVKM. The CDR3 DNA reads as TGTGCCAGCAGTTTATTAAGGGGGAGATCGACACACATCGAAGAGACCCAGTACTTC. This codes for CASSLLRGRSTHIEETQYF.

V gene TRBV2 combines with J gene TRBJ2-7; D is undetermined. The CDR3 is 15 amino acids. Per germline, CDR1 SNHLY and CDR2 FYNNEI. Between the trimmed V and J ends, which lost 4 bases and 4 bases, there was a span of 17 bases. CDR3 region: CASSGSARLGYEQYF. Here the CDR3 DNA reads TGTGCCAGCAGTGGGTCGGCCAGGCTGGGGTACGAGCAGTACTTC. Complete variable domain (other parts from reference TRBV2 and TRBJ2-7): EPEVTQTPSHQVTQMGQEVILRCVPISNHLYFYWYRQILGQKVEFLVSFYNNEISEKSEIFDDQFSVERPDGSNFTLKIRSTKLEDSAMYFCASSGSARLGYEQYFGPGTRLTVT.

The rearrangement links TRBV5-6 to TRBJ1-2; D not resolved. The CDR3 sequence is 12 residues long. Germline CDR1 and CDR2: SGHDT and YYEEEE. Trimming stripped 1 base from V and 4 bases from J, with 5 bases between. The CDR3 DNA follows: TGTGCCAGCAGCTTGCCGGGCTATGGCTACACCTTC. It specifies CASSLPGYGYTF.

The genes are TRBV20-1 and TRBJ2-5; 7 bases line up with TRBD2. This CDR3 contains 15 residues. Trimming removed 3 bases from V and 0 bases from J; junction bases left unmatched: 7. Germline CDR1 reads DFQATT; CDR2 reads SNEGSKA (reference sequence). CDR3 sequence reads: CSASIGGRNQETQYF. CDR3 in DNA: TGCAGTGCTAGTATTGGCGGGAGAAACCAAGAGACCCAGTACTTC.